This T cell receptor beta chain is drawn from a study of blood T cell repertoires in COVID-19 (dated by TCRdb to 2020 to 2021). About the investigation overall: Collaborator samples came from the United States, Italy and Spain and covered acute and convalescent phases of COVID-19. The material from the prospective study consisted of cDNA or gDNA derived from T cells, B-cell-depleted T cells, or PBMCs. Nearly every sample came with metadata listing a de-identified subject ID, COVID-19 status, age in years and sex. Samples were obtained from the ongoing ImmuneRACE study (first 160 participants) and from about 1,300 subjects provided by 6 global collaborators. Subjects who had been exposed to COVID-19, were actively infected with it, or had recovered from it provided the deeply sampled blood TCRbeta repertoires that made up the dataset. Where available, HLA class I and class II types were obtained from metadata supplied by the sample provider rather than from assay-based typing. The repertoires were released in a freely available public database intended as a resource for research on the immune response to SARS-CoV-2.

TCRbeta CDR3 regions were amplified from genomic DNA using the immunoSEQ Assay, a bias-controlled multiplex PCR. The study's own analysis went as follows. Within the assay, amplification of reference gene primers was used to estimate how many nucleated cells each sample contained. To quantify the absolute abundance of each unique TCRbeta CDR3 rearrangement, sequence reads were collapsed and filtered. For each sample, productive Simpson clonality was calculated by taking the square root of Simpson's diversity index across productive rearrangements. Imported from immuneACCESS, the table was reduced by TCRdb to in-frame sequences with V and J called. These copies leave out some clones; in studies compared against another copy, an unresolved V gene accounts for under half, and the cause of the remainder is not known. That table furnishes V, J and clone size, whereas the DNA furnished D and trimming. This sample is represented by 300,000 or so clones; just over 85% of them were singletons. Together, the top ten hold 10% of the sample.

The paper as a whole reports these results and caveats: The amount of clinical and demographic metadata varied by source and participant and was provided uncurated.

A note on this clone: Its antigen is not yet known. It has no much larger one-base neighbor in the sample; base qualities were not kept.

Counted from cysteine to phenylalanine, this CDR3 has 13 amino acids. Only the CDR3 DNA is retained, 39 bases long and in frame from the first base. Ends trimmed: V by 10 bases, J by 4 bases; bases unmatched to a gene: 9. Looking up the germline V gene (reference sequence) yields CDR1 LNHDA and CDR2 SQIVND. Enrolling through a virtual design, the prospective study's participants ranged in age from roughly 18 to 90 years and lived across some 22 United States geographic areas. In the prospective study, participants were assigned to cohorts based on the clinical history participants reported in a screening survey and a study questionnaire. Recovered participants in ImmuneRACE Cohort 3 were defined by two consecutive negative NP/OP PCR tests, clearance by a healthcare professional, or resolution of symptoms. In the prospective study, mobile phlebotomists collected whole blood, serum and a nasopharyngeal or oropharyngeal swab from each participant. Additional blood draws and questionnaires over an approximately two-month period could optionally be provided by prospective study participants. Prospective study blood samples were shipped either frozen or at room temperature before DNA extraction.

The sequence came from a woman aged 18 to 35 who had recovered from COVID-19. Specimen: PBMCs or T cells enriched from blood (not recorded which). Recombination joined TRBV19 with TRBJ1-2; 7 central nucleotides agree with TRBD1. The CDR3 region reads CATDDRDSYGYTF. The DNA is TGTGCCACCGACGACAGGGATAGCTATGGCTACACCTTC.